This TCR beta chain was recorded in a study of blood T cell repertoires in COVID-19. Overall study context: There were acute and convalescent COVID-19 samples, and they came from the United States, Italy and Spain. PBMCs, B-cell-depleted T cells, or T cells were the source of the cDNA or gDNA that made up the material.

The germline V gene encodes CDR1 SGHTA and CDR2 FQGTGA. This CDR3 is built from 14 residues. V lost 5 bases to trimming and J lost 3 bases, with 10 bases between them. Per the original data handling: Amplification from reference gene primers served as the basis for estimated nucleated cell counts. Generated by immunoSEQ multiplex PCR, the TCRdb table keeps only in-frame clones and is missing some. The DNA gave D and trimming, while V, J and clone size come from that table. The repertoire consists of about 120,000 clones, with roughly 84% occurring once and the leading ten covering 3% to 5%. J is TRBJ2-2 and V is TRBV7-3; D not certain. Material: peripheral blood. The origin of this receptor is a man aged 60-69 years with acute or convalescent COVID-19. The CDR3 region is CASSSRGDTGELFF. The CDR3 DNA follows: TGTGCCAGCAGCAGCAGAGGAGACACCGGGGAGCTGTTTTTT.